The present T cell receptor (beta chain) was sequenced within a study of OX40 agonist ivuxolimab in advanced cancers. For context, the study as a whole: Ivuxolimab was an agonistic, fully human IgG2 monoclonal antibody directed against OX40 (CD134), a costimulatory receptor. Three dose-escalation patients achieved partial responses, one with hepatocellular carcinoma and two with cutaneous melanoma. The paper covers the monotherapy dose-escalation part of the phase I ivuxolimab trial, which included N of about 56 patients. A male proportion of 82.7% and a mean age of around 60 years, ranging from 23 to 79, were recorded for the dose-escalation cohort. The point of sequencing TCRbeta in the periphery was to test whether ivuxolimab changed TCR sequence diversity and drove clonal T-cell expansion. Intravenous ivuxolimab was administered to patients every 2 weeks at six dose levels: 0.01, 0.1, 0.3, 1.5, 3 and 10 mg/kg. Patients were allowed to have had prior anti-PD-1, anti-PD-L1 or anti-CTLA-4 therapy, and 30% to 40% of the dose-escalation patients had previously received checkpoint inhibitors. Of the roughly 51 patients in dose escalation, about 20 had hepatocellular carcinoma, some 15 had melanoma, 9 had renal cell carcinoma and 9 had head and neck cancer.

Remarks on this clone: Its recognized antigen is unknown. No much larger clone is present one base from it, and per-base qualities are unavailable.

Genomic DNA was extracted from sorted cells for sequencing of the TCRbeta CDR3 region. TCRbeta CDR3 regions were sequenced using the immunoSEQ Assay. TCRdb stores this immuneACCESS table with in-frame sequences only. Part of the clones is absent; in the studies checked, under half of the shortfall reflects unresolved V genes, and no reason is known for the rest. The sample profile shows approximately 43,000 clones; more than 80% of them were found once. Around 0.5% of the sample comes from the top ten. Patients with a history of autoimmune disease or receiving systemic immunosuppression were excluded from the trial. Peripheral blood for TCR sequencing was collected from all dose cohorts at baseline, on cycle 4 day 1, and on cycle 7 day 1. The samples were taken from a phase I, first-in-human, multicenter, open-label dose-escalation trial of ivuxolimab. Adults with locally advanced or metastatic melanoma, renal cell, hepatocellular, or head and neck squamous cell carcinoma were enrolled in the trial. CD4+ and CD8+ T cells were sorted separately from peripheral blood before TCR sequencing.

V loses 1 base, J loses 2 bases, and the germline ends lie 5 bases apart. Measured from the cysteine to the phenylalanine, the CDR3 is 13 residues long. Kept here is only the CDR3 DNA, which spans 39 bases and is read in frame from base 1. CDR1 LNHDA and CDR2 SQIVND were looked up in the germline V gene (reference sequence). Results the study describes overall, beyond this receptor: At doses from 0.1 to 3.0 mg/kg, clonal expansion was seen in both CD4+ and CD8+ blood T cells between baseline and week 6. After ivuxolimab, CD8+ T cells had more expanded clones than CD4+ T cells on average. Antigen specificity was not determined for the clonally expanded peripheral T cells. Low levels of normalized T-cell clonal expansion were also shown by some nonresponding patients. In partial responders in the 0.1-3.0 mg/kg groups, normalized peripheral clonal expansion was found to be among the lowest, especially among CD8+ T cells.

The rearrangement combines TRBV19 with TRBJ2-5, with the identity of the D gene unclear. This TCR was recovered from an adult with an advanced solid tumor such as melanoma, head and neck, liver or kidney cancer. This specimen consisted of CD4+ or CD8+ T cells sorted from blood, obtained in a trial of the OX40 agonist ivuxolimab. This receptor carries the CDR3 CASSIVQQETQYF. The sequenced DNA: TGTGCCAGTAGTATAGTACAGCAAGAGACCCAGTACTTC. The reference TRBV19 and TRBJ2-5 proteins fill in what lies around the CDR3, so the full variable domain reads DGGITQSPKYLFRKEGQNVTLSCEQNLNHDAMYWYRQDPGQGLRLIYYSQIVNDFQKGDIAEGYSVSREKKESFPLTVTSAQKNPTAFYLCASSIVQQETQYFGPGTRLLVL.